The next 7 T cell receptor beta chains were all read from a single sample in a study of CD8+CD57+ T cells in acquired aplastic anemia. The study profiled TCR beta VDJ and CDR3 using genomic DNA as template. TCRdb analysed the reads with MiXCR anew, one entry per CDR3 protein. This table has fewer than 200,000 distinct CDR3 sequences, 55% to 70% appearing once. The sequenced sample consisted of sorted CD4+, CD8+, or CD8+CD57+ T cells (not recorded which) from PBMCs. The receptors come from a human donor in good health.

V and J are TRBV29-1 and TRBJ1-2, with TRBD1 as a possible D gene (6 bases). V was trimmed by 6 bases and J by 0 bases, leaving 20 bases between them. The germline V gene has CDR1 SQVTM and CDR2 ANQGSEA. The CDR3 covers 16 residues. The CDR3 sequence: CSVYGQLGRTNYGYTF. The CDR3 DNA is TGCAGCGTGTACGGACAGTTAGGGCGAACTAACTATGGCTACACCTTC. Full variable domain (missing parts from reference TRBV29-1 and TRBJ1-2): SAVISQKPSRDICQRGTSLTIQCQVDSQVTMMFWYRQQPGQSLTLIATANQGSEATYESGFVIDKFPISRPNLTFSTLTVSNMSPEDSSIYLCSVYGQLGRTNYGYTFGSGTRLTVV.

The CDR3 bases are TGTGCCATCAAACCAACAGGGGGCTTAAACTATGGCTACACCTTC. This codes for CAIKPTGGLNYGYTF. The chain links TRBV10-3 to TRBJ1-2; the match to TRBD1 covers 9 bases. Germline V gene lookup returns CDR1 ENHRY and CDR2 SYGVKD. Losses at the gene ends were 7 bases for V and 2 bases for J; bases not matched to a gene: 8. The CDR3 is made up of 15 amino acids.

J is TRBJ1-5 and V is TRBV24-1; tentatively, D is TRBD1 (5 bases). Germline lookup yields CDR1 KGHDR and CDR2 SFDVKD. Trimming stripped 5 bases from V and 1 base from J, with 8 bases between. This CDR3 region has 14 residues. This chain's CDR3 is CATSVAGSNQPQHF. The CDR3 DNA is TGTGCCACCAGTGTGGCAGGGAGCAATCAGCCCCAGCATTTT.

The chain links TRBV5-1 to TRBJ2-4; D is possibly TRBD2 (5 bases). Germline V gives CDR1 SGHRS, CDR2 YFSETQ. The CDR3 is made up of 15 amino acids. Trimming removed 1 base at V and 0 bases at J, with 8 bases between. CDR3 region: CASSLPGIAKNIQYF. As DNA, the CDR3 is TGCGCCAGCAGCTTGCCCGGGATAGCCAAAAACATTCAGTACTTC.

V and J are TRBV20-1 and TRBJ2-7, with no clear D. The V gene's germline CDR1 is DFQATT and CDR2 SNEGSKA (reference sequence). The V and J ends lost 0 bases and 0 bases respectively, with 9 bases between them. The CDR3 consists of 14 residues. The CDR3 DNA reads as TGCAGTGCTAGAGATCTCAGTGGCTCCTACGAGCAGTACTTC. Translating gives CSARDLSGSYEQYF.

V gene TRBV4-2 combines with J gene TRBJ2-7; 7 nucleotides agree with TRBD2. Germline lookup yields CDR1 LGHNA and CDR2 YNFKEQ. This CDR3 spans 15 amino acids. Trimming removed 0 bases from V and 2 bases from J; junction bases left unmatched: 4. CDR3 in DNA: TGTGCCAGCAGCCAAGATTTTGCGGGGGCCTACGAGCAGTACTTC. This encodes CASSQDFAGAYEQYF.

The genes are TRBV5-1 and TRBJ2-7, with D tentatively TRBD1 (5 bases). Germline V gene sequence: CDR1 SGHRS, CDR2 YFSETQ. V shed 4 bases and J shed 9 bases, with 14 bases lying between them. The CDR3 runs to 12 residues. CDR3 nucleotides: TGCGCCAGCAGCGTATCGACAGAGATGCAGTACTTC. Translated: CASSVSTEMQYF.